A single sample gave rise to the 13 T cell receptor beta chains below, sequenced in a study of human T cells and chemical hapten exposure. TCRdb reprocessed the RACE reads with MiXCR, giving one entry per CDR3 protein. The table includes about 39,000 distinct CDR3 sequences, 9.5% to 15% detected once. Sample time point: patch test 3, about 24 weeks after DPC sensitization. The sample's treatment: therapeutic diphenylcyclopropenone sensitization with weekly scalp DPC. The authors' total RNA extraction used unfractionated whole blood. Sequencing was performed on whole blood, taken in connection with sensitization to the hapten diphenylcyclopropenone (DPC). These receptors all come from a woman in her thirties or forties with alopecia areata. Some clones in this sample may be carry-over from other donors' samples.

The rearrangement joins TRBV28 to TRBJ1-5; D call uncertain. Germline V lookup: CDR1 MDHEN, CDR2 SYDVKM. The CDR3 consists of 14 residues. V gave up 7 bases and J gave up 5 bases, with 15 bases separating them. CDR3 region: CASIQPRIDQPQHF. In DNA, the CDR3 is TGTGCCAGCATCCAACCGCGGATTGATCAGCCCCAGCATTTT.

This chain connects TRBV7-9 to TRBJ2-5; 9 bases line up with TRBD2. The CDR3 is 14 residues long. From germline, CDR1 is SEHNR and CDR2 FQNEAQ (reference sequence). V was pared by 3 bases and J by 5 bases, with 4 bases of the junction left unmatched. CDR3 nucleotides: TGTGCCAGCAGCTTGTTAGCGGGAGAGGAGACCCAGTACTTC. Translated, it gives CASSLLAGEETQYF.

This clonotype was picked up many times. The J gene is TRBJ2-3, the V gene TRBV7-6; a possible D gene is TRBD2 (5 bases). This CDR3 has 16 residues. The germline V gene encodes CDR1 SGHVS and CDR2 FNYEAQ. V was pared by 3 bases and J by 1 base, with 14 bases between. CDR3 DNA sequence: TGTGCCAGCAGCTTGAGACGTGGAGGCGGCACAGATACGCAGTATTTT. Translated: CASSLRRGGGTDTQYF.

Many counts were recorded for this clonotype. The chain is built from TRBV6-5 and TRBJ2-7; no definite D call. V was cut by 2 bases and J by 3 bases, with 11 bases left in between. The germline V gene encodes CDR1 MNHEY and CDR2 SVGAGI. This CDR3 comprises 14 residues. In DNA form, the CDR3 reads TGTGCCAGCAGTTACCTCTCGGACGTCTACGAGCAGTACTTC. It yields the protein CASSYLSDVYEQYF.

As to this clonotype: Mismatch with germline at one junction end may stem from a read error. The chain couples TRBV12-3 or TRBV12-4 to TRBJ2-5; weak D call: TRBD1 (6 bases). There are 11 residues in the CDR3. DNA for the CDR3: TGTGCCAGCAGTTTAGGGACAGTCCCCGACTTC. Translated: CASSLGTVPDF.

This clonotype turned up a few times. CDR3 nucleotides: TGTGCCAGCAGTTTGGGCGATGAGCAGTTCTTC. It encodes CASSLGDEQFF. The chain couples TRBV28 to TRBJ2-1; D gene unclear. The CDR3 spans 11 residues. Trimming took off 3 bases at V and 8 bases at J, with 5 bases between the two ends. Per the germline V gene, CDR1 is MDHEN and CDR2 is SYDVKM. Combining the CDR3 with reference TRBV28 and TRBJ2-1 gives the whole variable domain DVKVTQSSRYLVKRTGEKVFLECVQDMDHENMFWYRQDPGLGLRLIYFSYDVKMKEKGDIPEGYSVSREKKERFSLILESASTNQTSMYLCASSLGDEQFFGPGTRLTVL.

The chain is built from TRBV7-2 and TRBJ1-5; a possible D gene is TRBD1 (6 bases). Trimming took off 5 bases at V and 6 bases at J, with 14 bases between the two ends. The CDR3 totals 14 residues. Germline-derived CDR1 and CDR2 are SGHTA and FQGNSA. The CDR3 DNA reads TGTGCCAGCAGCGCCACTGGGGGGCGTCAGCCCCAGCATTTT. It yields the protein CASSATGGRQPQHF. The whole variable domain, remainder taken from reference TRBV7-2 and TRBJ1-5, is GAGVSQSPSNKVTEKGKDVELRCDPISGHTALYWYRQSLGQGLEFLIYFQGNSAPDKSGLPSDRFSAERTGGSVSTLTIQRTQQEDSAVYLCASSATGGRQPQHFGDGTRLSIL.

The rearrangement links TRBV7-9 to TRBJ2-1, with 8 bases that match TRBD1. Losses at the gene ends were 7 bases for V and 3 bases for J; bases not matched to a gene: 8. The germline V gene has CDR1 SEHNR and CDR2 FQNEAQ (reference sequence). The CDR3 totals 15 residues. In DNA, the CDR3 is TGTGCCAGCACCCCAGTGGACAGGGACTACAATGAGCAGTTCTTC. Its protein product is CASTPVDRDYNEQFF. Supplemented by reference TRBV7-9 and TRBJ2-1, the full variable domain reads DTGVSQNPRHKITKRGQNVTFRCDPISEHNRLYWYRQTLGQGPEFLTYFQNEAQLEKSRLLSDRFSAERPKGSFSTLEIQRTEQGDSAMYLCASTPVDRDYNEQFFGPGTRLTVL.

This clonotype is a singleton in its sample. A read error may produce the germline difference seen at one junction end. The V call is TRBV10-3, the J call TRBJ2-7, with D perhaps TRBD1 or TRBD2 (7 bases each). Germline CDR1 ENHRY, CDR2 SYGVKD. The CDR3 has 12 amino acids. The CDR3 DNA reads TGTGTCATCAGCGCAGGGGGGGACGAGCAGTACTTC. It translates to CVISAGGDEQYF.

By frequency in the sample, this clonotype is medium-sized. The chain links TRBV28 to TRBJ2-7; TRBD1 agrees at 9 bases. Germline CDR1 is MDHEN and CDR2 is SYDVKM. Trimming took 7 bases from V and 4 from J; bases not matched to a gene: 8. The CDR3 loop spans 14 amino acids. CDR3: CASTTGQGIYEQYF. The CDR3 DNA reads as TGTGCCAGCACTACCGGACAGGGGATATACGAGCAGTACTTC.

This clonotype came up many times. The chain recombines TRBV27 with TRBJ1-2, with D possibly being TRBD1 (6 bases). Trimming shortened V by 4 bases and J by 3 bases, and 12 bases separated the two germline ends. This CDR3 spans 14 amino acids. Germline V CDR1 and CDR2: MNHEY, SMNVEV (reference sequence). The CDR3 nucleotides read TGTGCCAGCAGTTATACCGGGACATACTATGGCTACACCTTC. Protein product: CASSYTGTYYGYTF.

This chain connects TRBV5-1 to TRBJ2-5; D might be TRBD2 (6 bases). CDR1 is SGHRS and CDR2 is YFSETQ in the germline V gene. This CDR3 spans 14 amino acids. Trimming left V 7 bases short and J 2 bases short, with 15 bases between. The CDR3 here is CASCRDSPQETQYF. CDR3 sequence (DNA): TGCGCCAGCTGTCGGGACTCACCGCAAGAGACCCAGTACTTC.

This clonotype was found a few times. The chain recombines TRBV14 with TRBJ2-1; 9 bases align to TRBD2. V trimming: 1 base; J trimming: 8 bases; junction bases outside the gene matches: 6. CDR3 length equals 15 residues. CDR1 and CDR2 (germline): SGHDN, FVKESK. CDR3 nucleotides: TGTGCCAGCAGCCAAGCGGCGGGAGGGCCGGATGAGCAGTTCTTC. As protein: CASSQAAGGPDEQFF.